The 25 T cell receptor beta chains reported below all come from one sample, sequenced in a study of beta chain features in type 1 diabetes. Reverse transcribing all isolated RNA meant expressed TCRB transcripts were sequenced. Sequencing was performed with immunoSEQ multiplex PCR; in TCRdb, only in-frame clones are kept and a portion is missing. The repertoire includes about 150,000 clones, over 9.5% of them detected once, and 1.3% sits in the top ten. Source material: naive CD4+ T cells from blood. All receptors derive from a man aged 18 to 29 in good health.

The chain employs TRBV18 and TRBJ2-6; 8 bases match TRBD1. The V gene's germline CDR1 is KGHSH and CDR2 LQKENI. This CDR3 is 19 amino acids long. Trimming cost V 4 bases and J 2 bases; bases outside gene matches: 13. The CDR3 reads CASSHRGTGGSTGANVLTF. DNA for the CDR3: TGTGCCAGCTCACACAGAGGCACAGGGGGTAGCACTGGGGCCAACGTCCTGACTTTC.

This clone has just a few counts. The CDR3 here is CAWKAKRGRQETQYF. CDR3 coding DNA: TGTGCCTGGAAGGCAAAAAGGGGGCGCCAAGAGACCCAGTACTTC. The V call is TRBV30, the J call TRBJ2-5; 7 bases are shared with TRBD1. Trimming cost V 4 bases and J 1 base; bases outside gene matches: 9. This CDR3 region has 15 residues. In germline, CDR1 is GTSNPN, CDR2 SVGIG (reference sequence).

This chain links TRBV19 with TRBJ1-6; 10 nucleotides agree with TRBD1. J was trimmed by 10 bases and V by 6 bases; bases with no gene match: 6. There are 14 residues in the CDR3. Germline V lookup: CDR1 LNHDA, CDR2 SQIVND (reference sequence). This CDR3 is CASRGTGVNSPLHF. The CDR3 nucleotides are TGTGCCAGTAGGGGGACAGGGGTAAACTCACCCCTCCACTTT.

The V call is TRBV6-1, the J call TRBJ1-5; TRBD1 agrees at 8 bases. Germline-derived CDR1 and CDR2 are MNHNS and SASEGT. CDR3 length equals 14 residues. The ends lost 7 bases at V and 2 bases at J; junction bases unmatched: 4. The CDR3 loop is CASTPGQGNQPQHF. As DNA, the CDR3 is TGTGCCAGCACACCGGGACAGGGCAATCAGCCCCAGCATTTT.

J is TRBJ2-5 and V is TRBV11-3; D is ambiguous. Germline V gene data show CDR1 as SGHNT and CDR2 as YENEEA. The CDR3 contains 13 residues. The ends were cut back, 3 bases at V and 5 bases at J, with 10 bases in the middle. The CDR3 here is CASSFGFSETQYF. The CDR3 bases are TGTGCCAGCAGCTTCGGGTTTTCGGAGACCCAGTACTTC.

CDR3 protein: CASSLQGTQYF. In DNA, the CDR3 is TGTGCCAGCAGCTTACAGGGGACCCAGTACTTC. The chain couples TRBV7-9 to TRBJ2-5; D is possibly TRBD1 (5 bases). V was pared by 2 bases and J by 7 bases, with 5 bases between. The germline V gene encodes CDR1 SEHNR and CDR2 FQNEAQ (reference sequence). There are 11 residues in the CDR3.

This clone was counted a few times. This rearrangement joins TRBV5-6 to TRBJ2-5; TRBD2 agrees at 9 bases. CDR3 length: 17 residues. From germline, CDR1 is SGHDT and CDR2 YYEEEE. The V and J ends lost 0 bases and 4 bases, in that order; junction bases with no gene match: 10. This CDR3 is CASSLVGRGGFGETQYF. The DNA of the CDR3 is TGTGCCAGCAGCTTGGTTGGGCGGGGGGGTTTCGGAGAGACCCAGTACTTC. Full variable domain (missing parts from reference TRBV5-6 and TRBJ2-5): DAGVTQSPTHLIKTRGQQVTLRCSPKSGHDTVSWYQQALGQGPQFIFQYYEEEERQRGNFPDRFSGHQFPNYSSELNVNALLLGDSALYLCASSLVGRGGFGETQYFGPGTRLLVL.

The chain recombines TRBV4-3 with TRBJ1-6, with 7 nucleotides matching TRBD1. The trim removed 2 bases at V and 8 bases at J, leaving 6 bases unmatched. This CDR3 contains 15 residues. Germline V gene data show CDR1 as LGHNA and CDR2 as YSLEER. For the CDR3, the DNA is TGCGCCAGCAGCCAACCGACAGGGTTTCATTCACCCCTCCACTTT. Amino acid sequence: CASSQPTGFHSPLHF.

This clone was counted between two and nine times. V gene TRBV25-1 combines with J gene TRBJ1-1, with TRBD1 matching over 7 bases. The CDR3 is 14 amino acids. Trimming cost V 5 bases and J 5 bases; bases outside gene matches: 8. Per germline, CDR1 MGHDK and CDR2 SYGVNS. The CDR3 DNA reads as TGTGCCAGCAGTTCCTTCGGGACAGATACTGAAGCTTTCTTT. This codes for CASSSFGTDTEAFF.

This clone showed up just a few times. The genes are TRBV9 and TRBJ2-5; possibly TRBD1 for D (5 bases). V shed 0 bases and J shed 7 bases, with 13 bases lying between them. Germline assignment: CDR1 SGDLS and CDR2 YYNGEE. This CDR3 has 14 amino acids. CDR3 sequence: CASSVDHRPGTQYF. CDR3 nucleotides: TGTGCCAGCAGCGTAGATCACAGGCCGGGGACCCAGTACTTC.

CDR3 bases: TGCAGTGCTAGACGGACTAATGGCTACACCTTC. Its translation is CSARRTNGYTF. J is TRBJ1-2 and V is TRBV20-1; D is unclear. Trimming cost V 2 bases and J 6 bases, with 7 bases left between them. Germline values: CDR1 DFQATT, CDR2 SNEGSKA (reference sequence). The CDR3 spans 11 residues.

This chain links TRBV6-5 with TRBJ2-1; the match to TRBD1 covers 9 bases. Per the germline V gene, CDR1 is MNHEY and CDR2 is SVGAGI. This CDR3 has 15 residues. The V and J ends lost 6 bases and 2 bases, in that order; junction bases with no gene match: 5. The CDR3 reads CASRTRDRAYNEQFF. CDR3 DNA: TGTGCCAGCAGAACCCGGGACAGGGCCTACAATGAGCAGTTCTTC.

The J gene is TRBJ1-1, the V gene TRBV19, with 8 bases aligning to TRBD1. Trimming removed 3 bases from V and 1 base from J; junction bases left unmatched: 4. Germline V gene data show CDR1 as LNHDA and CDR2 as SQIVND (reference sequence). CDR3 length equals 15 residues. The CDR3 nucleotides are TGTGCCAGTAGTATGGGGGACAGGAAGAACACTGAAGCTTTCTTT. This codes for CASSMGDRKNTEAFF.

The genes are TRBV6-5 and TRBJ2-4; D might be TRBD1 (6 bases). Trimming stripped 4 bases from V and 9 bases from J, with 13 bases between. The CDR3 sequence is 13 residues long. Germline V gives CDR1 MNHEY, CDR2 SVGAGI. CDR3 in DNA: TGTGCCAGCAGTTCCGACAGGTATCGCATTCAGTACTTC. It specifies CASSSDRYRIQYF.

Ten or more counts support this clone. The V gene is TRBV29-1, the J gene TRBJ2-3; perhaps TRBD2 as D (5 bases). CDR1 and CDR2 (germline): SQVTM, ANQGSEA. With 7 bases removed from V and 2 bases from J, the gap between germline ends came to 16 bases. CDR3 length equals 14 residues. CDR3 residues: CSAWAGLNTDTQYF. The CDR3 DNA reads as TGCAGCGCCTGGGCGGGTTTGAACACAGATACGCAGTATTTT.

This clone has at least ten counts. The gene calls are TRBV7-9 and TRBJ1-2; perhaps TRBD1 as D (6 bases). Trimming removed 8 bases from V and 3 bases from J, with 19 bases in between. This CDR3 is 15 amino acids long. Germline V CDR1 and CDR2: SEHNR, FQNEAQ (reference sequence). The CDR3 coding sequence is TGTGCCAGCGGCACGGACAGCCTCTCTTACTATGGCTACACCTTC. Translating it yields CASGTDSLSYYGYTF.

This chain links TRBV5-6 with TRBJ2-5, with D maybe TRBD1 (6 bases). Germline-derived CDR1 and CDR2 are SGHDT and YYEEEE. CDR3 length: 16 residues. Trimming pared 1 base from V and 2 bases from J, leaving 15 bases between. This CDR3 is CASSLRVGGRQETQYF. CDR3 bases: TGTGCCAGCAGCTTGCGTGTTGGGGGCCGGCAAGAGACCCAGTACTTC.

This clone was found a few times. The DNA of the CDR3 is TGTGCCACCAGCAGAGGCATAGTTCAGGGGACCCAGTACTTC. This encodes CATSRGIVQGTQYF. The chain is built from TRBV15 and TRBJ2-5; possibly TRBD1 for D (5 bases). Trimming pared 1 base from V and 7 bases from J, leaving 13 bases between. Germline values: CDR1 LNHNV, CDR2 YYDKDF (reference sequence). The CDR3 spans 14 residues.

At least ten counts were recorded for this clone. Written as DNA, the CDR3 is TGTGCCAGCAGCTTAGGGCTTAGGACAGGGGGTCGCTACGAGCAGTACTTC. Amino acid sequence: CASSLGLRTGGRYEQYF. The chain carries TRBV7-2 and TRBJ2-7; 10 positions match TRBD1. Losses at the gene ends were 1 base for V and 3 bases for J; bases not matched to a gene: 9. The germline CDR1 and CDR2 sequences are SGHTA and FQGNSA. The CDR3 is made up of 17 amino acids.

This clone was counted between two and nine times. This rearrangement joins TRBV11-3 to TRBJ2-2; D perhaps matches TRBD1 (5 bases). This CDR3 has 15 residues. Germline assignment: CDR1 SGHNT and CDR2 YENEEA. Trimming removed 1 base at V and 5 bases at J, with 11 bases between. The chain's CDR3 is CASSLGAGITGELFF. The CDR3 nucleotides are TGTGCCAGCAGCTTAGGGGCAGGGATAACCGGGGAGCTGTTTTTT.

The chain has TRBV5-1 and TRBJ2-3; 9 bases fit TRBD1. The CDR3 has 15 residues. V shed 7 bases and J 4 bases; nucleotides not matched to a gene: 10. Germline V CDR1 and CDR2: SGHRS, YFSETQ. CDR3 in DNA: TGCGCCAGCGGGCCGAGGACAGGGGCGGCAGATACGCAGTATTTT. Translated: CASGPRTGAADTQYF.

This clone was counted only a few times. The J gene is TRBJ2-3, the V gene TRBV10-3; 12 nucleotides match TRBD2. With 1 base clipped from V and 3 bases from J, the junction kept 2 bases outside the gene matches. Germline CDR1 is ENHRY and CDR2 is SYGVKD. The CDR3 covers 16 residues. The DNA of the CDR3 is TGTGCCATCAGTGAGTTACTAGCGGGGGGTACAGATACGCAGTATTTT. Its translation is CAISELLAGGTDTQYF.

This clone was seen a few times. V and J are TRBV7-9 and TRBJ2-4, with TRBD1 as a possible D gene (6 bases). V shed 5 bases and J shed 15 bases, with 20 bases lying between them. Germline V gene data show CDR1 as SEHNR and CDR2 as FQNEAQ (reference sequence). This CDR3 has 13 residues. The CDR3: CASSVNDRPGRYF. CDR3 DNA sequence: TGTGCCAGCAGCGTTAACGACAGGCCGGGCCGGTACTTC.

This clone was recorded only once. The chain joins TRBV5-1 to TRBJ1-2, with D maybe TRBD1 (6 bases). The CDR3 spans 14 residues. V lost 4 bases and J lost 0, with 10 bases in between. The germline CDR1 and CDR2 sequences are SGHRS and YFSETQ. CDR3: CASSLDSANYGYTF. DNA of the CDR3: TGCGCCAGCAGCCTGGACAGTGCTAACTATGGCTACACCTTC.

The chain has TRBV27 and TRBJ2-3; TRBD1 is a possible D gene (6 bases). V lost 5 bases to trimming and J lost 8 bases, with 17 bases between them. There are 14 residues in the CDR3. The germline V gene has CDR1 MNHEY and CDR2 SMNVEV (reference sequence). In DNA form, the CDR3 reads TGTGCCAGCAGTGTGAAACAGGGTGTGGGTACGCAGTATTTT. It encodes CASSVKQGVGTQYF.